The rows below give T cell receptor beta chains drawn from one sample of a study of T cell responses to AZD1222 COVID-19 vaccine. The repertoire was sequenced with immunoSEQ multiplex PCR; TCRdb's copy has only in-frame clones and lacks some. The sample contains around 270,000 clones, 90% to 95% of which appear only once. The specimen comprised peripheral blood, sampled 28 days after the second AZD1222 dose. All receptors derive from an adult who received the AZD1222 COVID-19 vaccine. CDR3s include the opening cysteine and the closing phenylalanine or tryptophan. Fields, in order: J gene, D gene, clone size, V gene, CDR3 protein, CDR3 DNA. A D gene is named only where the DNA matches it firmly. Size tells how often a clone was seen (once, few, many) or the class of an expanded clone, and some rows leave it out.

>TRBJ2-5|.|.|TRBV3-1/TRBV3-2
CASSPNQETQYF
TGTGCCAGCAGCCCCAACCAAGAGACCCAGTACTTC
>TRBJ2-5|.|.|TRBV2
CASIVQGRLKETQYF
TGTGCCAGCATCGTACAGGGGAGGTTGAAAGAGACCCAGTACTTC
>TRBJ1-5|.|.|TRBV13
CASSLKGNQPQHF
TGTGCCAGCAGCTTAAAGGGGAATCAGCCCCAGCATTTT
>TRBJ1-6|.|.|TRBV2
CASSPGGRLRYNSPLHF
TGTGCCAGCTCCCCCGGGGGGAGGCTTCGCTATAATTCACCCCTCCACTTT
>TRBJ2-5|TRBD1|.|TRBV7-6
CASSLAGTGGGETQYF
TGTGCCAGCAGCTTAGCTGGGACAGGGGGCGGTGAGACCCAGTACTTC
>TRBJ2-7|TRBD2|.|TRBV10-3
CAISAGLAYNSYEQYF
TGTGCCATCAGTGCGGGACTAGCTTACAACTCCTACGAGCAGTACTTC
>TRBJ2-2|TRBD1|.|TRBV29-1
CSADRGGTGELFF
TGCAGCGCGGACAGGGGGGGAACCGGGGAGCTGTTTTTT
>TRBJ1-5|.|once|TRBV6-1
CASSDAEVRRGNQPQHF
TGTGCCAGCAGTGATGCTGAAGTGCGGCGGGGCAATCAGCCCCAGCATTTT
>TRBJ2-1|.|.|TRBV5-4
CASSLEMTSYNEQFF
TGTGCCAGCAGCCTAGAGATGACCTCCTACAATGAGCAGTTCTTC
>TRBJ2-2|TRBD1|.|TRBV9
CASSFRDRGIAGELFF
TGTGCCAGCAGCTTCCGGGACAGGGGGATCGCCGGGGAGCTGTTTTTT
>TRBJ1-5|TRBD1|.|TRBV28
CASSRGTHQPQHF
TGTGCCAGTTCCAGGGGGACCCATCAGCCCCAGCATTTT
>TRBJ1-2|.|.|TRBV20-1
CSASRQNYGYTF
TGCAGTGCTAGTCGGCAGAACTATGGCTACACCTTC
>TRBJ1-2|.|.|TRBV20-1
CSARDGYGYTF
TGCAGTGCTAGAGACGGCTATGGCTACACCTTC
>TRBJ2-7|TRBD1|.|TRBV7-2
CASSSRTGAYEQYF
TGTGCCAGCAGCTCTAGGACAGGGGCCTACGAGCAGTACTTC
>TRBJ1-2|TRBD1|.|TRBV19
CASSMEGQGNYGYTF
TGTGCCAGTAGTATGGAGGGACAGGGGAACTATGGCTACACCTTC
>TRBJ2-7|.|.|TRBV7-3
CASSSGAGYEQYF
TGTGCCAGCAGCTCCGGCGCAGGCTACGAGCAGTACTTC
>TRBJ2-1|.|.|TRBV7-2
CASSSSRLRTDEQFF
TGTGCCAGCAGCTCGTCAAGGTTACGAACGGATGAGCAGTTCTTC
>TRBJ1-2|TRBD1|.|TRBV3-1/TRBV3-2
CASSLGTVAGYTF
TGTGCCAGCAGCCTCGGGACAGTTGCTGGCTACACCTTC
>TRBJ1-2|.|.|TRBV28
CASSSPRGRDYGYTF
TGTGCCAGCAGTTCACCTCGGGGCAGAGACTATGGCTACACCTTC
>TRBJ1-1|.|once|TRBV28
CASSLGRGAEAFF
TGTGCCAGCAGCCTGGGTCGTGGGGCTGAAGCTTTCTTT
>TRBJ1-3|.|once|TRBV10-3
CAIRPDRPGNTIYF
TGTGCCATCAGGCCGGACAGACCTGGAAACACCATATATTTT
>TRBJ2-7|.|once|TRBV28
CASSLKYEQYF
TGTGCCAGCAGTTTAAAATACGAGCAGTACTTC
>TRBJ2-5|TRBD2|.|TRBV14
CASSLGTSGGLGETQYF
TGTGCCAGCAGCCTCGGGACTAGCGGGGGGCTCGGGGAGACCCAGTACTTC
>TRBJ1-2|TRBD1|.|TRBV30
CAWSGDRGYTF
TGTGCCTGGAGTGGGGACAGGGGCTACACCTTC
>TRBJ2-1|.|.|TRBV7-9
CASSPQRGEQFF
TGTGCCAGCAGCCCCCAGAGGGGTGAGCAGTTCTTC
>TRBJ1-1|.|.|TRBV19
CASSTTGFTEAFF
TGTGCCAGTAGTACTACAGGGTTTACTGAAGCTTTCTTT
>TRBJ2-7|.|.|TRBV5-6
CASTPRGIPGHEQYF
TGTGCCAGCACCCCGAGGGGGATCCCGGGCCACGAGCAGTACTTC
>TRBJ1-3|.|.|TRBV3-1/TRBV3-2
CASSQGTPYSGNTIYF
TGTGCCAGCAGCCAAGGGACACCCTACTCTGGAAACACCATATATTTT
>TRBJ2-3|.|.|TRBV4-1
CASSSLGDGLDTQYF
TGCGCCAGCAGCTCCCTCGGGGATGGTCTGGATACGCAGTATTTT
>TRBJ2-3|TRBD1|.|TRBV5-6
CASSSIRDRGADTQYF
TGTGCCAGCAGCTCAATCCGGGACAGGGGCGCTGATACGCAGTATTTT
>TRBJ2-5|.|.|TRBV7-3
CASSFDSEETQYF
TGTGCCAGCAGCTTCGACAGTGAAGAGACCCAGTACTTC
>TRBJ1-2|.|.|TRBV2
CASSGRIPNYGYTF
TGTGCCAGCAGTGGTCGGATACCTAACTATGGCTACACCTTC
>TRBJ2-4|TRBD2|.|TRBV2
CASSDRGGIQYF
TGTGCCAGCAGTGACCGGGGGGGCATTCAGTACTTC
>TRBJ2-2|TRBD1|.|TRBV5-1
CASSRTGDTGELFF
TGCGCCAGCAGCAGGACAGGGGACACCGGGGAGCTGTTTTTT
>TRBJ1-1|.|.|TRBV6-2/TRBV6-3
CASSLNVGLNTEAFF
TGTGCCAGCAGCCTAAACGTGGGGCTGAACACTGAAGCTTTCTTT
>TRBJ2-1|.|.|TRBV9
CASSVGVIRSYNEQFF
TGTGCCAGCAGCGTAGGGGTAATCCGCTCCTACAATGAGCAGTTCTTC
>TRBJ2-2|.|.|TRBV9
CASSEDRNTGELFF
TGTGCCAGCAGCGAAGACAGAAACACCGGGGAGCTGTTTTTT
>TRBJ1-1|.|.|TRBV5-1
CASSLEVGNTEAFF
TGCGCCAGCAGCTTGGAGGTGGGGAACACTGAAGCTTTCTTT
>TRBJ1-2|.|.|TRBV5-1
CASSLYDSLGEGYTF
TGCGCCAGCAGCCTATACGACAGTTTGGGGGAAGGCTACACCTTC
>TRBJ2-2|TRBD2|.|TRBV29-1
CSVETSGRATGELFF
TGCAGCGTTGAAACTAGCGGGAGGGCCACCGGGGAGCTGTTTTTT
>TRBJ1-2|.|.|TRBV5-1
CASSHDGDYGYTF
TGCGCCAGCAGCCACGACGGCGACTATGGCTACACCTTC
>TRBJ1-4|.|once|TRBV5-1
CASSIQGVNEKLFF
TGCGCCAGCAGCATACAGGGAGTTAATGAAAAACTGTTTTTT
>TRBJ2-7|.|.|TRBV10-3
CAISAPRDPYEQYF
TGTGCCATCAGTGCCCCTAGGGATCCCTACGAGCAGTACTTC
>TRBJ2-7|.|.|TRBV7-9
CASSEAGNYEQYF
TGTGCCAGCAGCGAAGCAGGAAACTACGAGCAGTACTTC
>TRBJ2-3|TRBD2|.|TRBV6-4
CASSLSGGPTDTQYF
TGTGCCAGCAGCCTTAGCGGGGGTCCCACAGATACGCAGTATTTT
>TRBJ2-7|TRBD1|once|TRBV5-1
CASSPDRDTYEQYF
TGCGCCAGCAGCCCGGACAGGGACACCTACGAGCAGTACTTC
>TRBJ1-1|TRBD1|.|TRBV6-5
CASSYPGGMTEAFF
TGTGCCAGCAGTTACCCAGGGGGAATGACTGAAGCTTTCTTT
>TRBJ2-7|TRBD1|.|TRBV28
CASRWTGSYEQYF
TGTGCCAGCAGGTGGACAGGGAGCTACGAGCAGTACTTC
>TRBJ1-6|.|once|TRBV27
CASSRRTPWNSPLHF
TGTGCCAGCAGTCGCCGAACCCCTTGGAATTCACCCCTCCACTTT
>TRBJ1-1|.|.|TRBV7-8
CASSLSAPYTEAFF
TGTGCCAGCAGCTTATCCGCCCCCTACACTGAAGCTTTCTTT
>TRBJ1-1|.|.|TRBV5-4
CASSLRRATEAFF
TGTGCCAGCAGCTTGAGGAGGGCCACTGAAGCTTTCTTT
>TRBJ1-1|.|.|TRBV29-1
CSARLSRGAEAFF
TGCAGCGCCCGACTTAGCAGGGGTGCTGAAGCTTTCTTT
>TRBJ2-5|TRBD1|.|TRBV10-3
CAISAGQGARRQETQYF
TGTGCCATCAGTGCGGGACAGGGGGCGAGGAGGCAAGAGACCCAGTACTTC
>TRBJ1-2|.|.|TRBV28
CASSLGRGYGYTF
TGTGCCAGCAGTTTAGGGAGGGGCTATGGCTACACCTTC
>TRBJ2-1|TRBD2|.|TRBV9
CASRGTTGDEQFF
TGTGCCAGCCGAGGGACTACTGGGGATGAGCAGTTCTTC